These T cell receptor beta chains were read from a single sample in a study of a mutant IDH1 vaccine in newly diagnosed glioma. Method: immunoSEQ multiplex PCR; TCRdb's copy keeps in-frame clones and lacks some. There are under 75,000 clones in the sample; approximately 91% occur only once, and 2.6% lies in the top ten. Sequencing was performed on PBMCs, taken from a glioma patient treated with radiotherapy, temozolomide or both. The receptors shown here come from a man in his forties or fifties with glioma. The CDR3 runs from the conserved cysteine through the conserved F or W. D genes are given only for firm matches. The listing skips clone size in some rows; elsewhere it reads once, few, many or a size class.

clone size	D gene	J gene	V gene	CDR3 protein	CDR3 DNA
-	-	TRBJ2-2	TRBV4-1	CASSQVWSTANTGELFF	TGCGCCAGCAGCCAAGTTTGGTCGACAGCAAACACCGGGGAGCTGTTTTTT
-	TRBD1	TRBJ1-1	TRBV25-1	CASSESKGARVTEAFF	TGTGCCAGCAGTGAATCAAAGGGGGCGCGAGTCACTGAAGCTTTCTTT
once	TRBD2	TRBJ2-3	TRBV7-2	CASSLDSSGGRTDTQYF	TGTGCCAGCAGCTTAGATTCTAGCGGGGGCCGCACAGATACGCAGTATTTT
-	-	TRBJ2-2	TRBV4-3	CASSQEWTNLNTGELFF	TGCGCCAGCAGCCAAGAATGGACAAACTTAAACACCGGGGAGCTGTTTTTT
once	-	TRBJ2-1	TRBV5-1	CASSWGAGNNEQFF	TGCGCCAGCAGCTGGGGAGCTGGGAACAATGAGCAGTTCTTC
-	-	TRBJ1-6	TRBV7-2	CASSPLSGSPLHF	TGTGCCAGCAGCCCATTAAGCGGATCACCCCTCCACTTT
-	-	TRBJ1-3	TRBV11-2	CASSLYGVPGNTIYF	TGTGCCAGCAGCTTATACGGGGTTCCTGGAAACACCATATATTTT
-	TRBD2	TRBJ2-2	TRBV30	CAWSRLIGGATGELFF	TGTGCCTGGAGTAGGCTCATCGGGGGGGCCACCGGGGAGCTGTTTTTT
-	-	TRBJ2-2	TRBV6-5	CASSYSYRADTGELFF	TGTGCCAGCAGTTACTCGTACAGGGCGGACACCGGGGAGCTGTTTTTT
-	TRBD1	TRBJ1-1	TRBV5-1	CASSFKGQGGNTEAFF	TGCGCCAGCAGCTTTAAAGGGCAGGGGGGGAACACTGAAGCTTTCTTT
medium-sized	-	TRBJ1-1	TRBV5-6	CASSLAAKRDAEAFF	TGTGCCAGCAGCTTGGCGGCAAAACGCGACGCTGAAGCTTTCTTT
-	-	TRBJ1-1	TRBV7-2	CASSAAAGNTEAFF	TGTGCCAGCAGCGCAGCGGCAGGTAACACTGAAGCTTTCTTT
-	-	TRBJ1-1	TRBV9	CASSATDHLGAEAFF	TGTGCCAGCAGCGCCACGGACCACCTCGGCGCTGAAGCTTTCTTT
-	-	TRBJ1-1	TRBV13	CASSLPGVGTEAFF	TGTGCCAGCAGCTTACCGGGGGTCGGGACTGAAGCTTTCTTT
-	-	TRBJ1-1	TRBV27	CASSLLSRDTEAFF	TGTGCCAGCAGTTTGCTTAGTCGGGACACTGAAGCTTTCTTT
-	-	TRBJ2-7	TRBV7-9	CASLGGGHEQYF	TGTGCCAGCCTCGGAGGAGGTCACGAGCAGTACTTC
-	-	TRBJ1-2	TRBV4-1	CASSQDRQGAYGYTF	TGCGCCAGCAGCCAAGATAGGCAGGGTGCCTATGGCTACACCTTC
-	TRBD1	TRBJ1-3	TRBV7-9	CASSLLGTGSGNTIYF	TGTGCCAGCAGCTTACTCGGGACAGGGTCGGGAAACACCATATATTTT
-	TRBD2	TRBJ2-3	TRBV9	CASSVASGGARTDTQYF	TGTGCCAGCAGCGTAGCTAGCGGGGGGGCCAGGACAGATACGCAGTATTTT
-	TRBD2	TRBJ2-3	TRBV7-3	CASSLSGGLAGGRDTQYF	TGTGCCAGCAGCTTAAGCGGGGGACTAGCGGGGGGCAGAGATACGCAGTATTTT
-	TRBD2	TRBJ2-2	TRBV30	CAWSVTSGRRELFF	TGTGCCTGGAGTGTAACTAGCGGGAGGAGGGAGCTGTTTTTT
-	TRBD1	TRBJ2-2	TRBV5-1	CASSLSGQGATGELFF	TGCGCCAGCAGCCTGAGCGGACAGGGGGCCACCGGGGAGCTGTTTTTT
-	-	TRBJ1-1	TRBV10-1	CASSDPGESTEAFF	TGCGCCAGCAGTGATCCCGGGGAAAGCACTGAAGCTTTCTTT
-	-	TRBJ1-5	TRBV7-8	CASSARGSNQPQHF	TGTGCCAGCAGCGCCCGGGGGAGCAATCAGCCCCAGCATTTT
once	-	TRBJ2-5	TRBV12-2	CASRLLAGEETQYF	TGTGCAAGTCGCTTACTAGCGGGGGAAGAGACCCAGTACTTC
-	-	TRBJ1-1	TRBV18	CASSQGLEAFF	TGTGCCAGCTCACAAGGGTTAGAAGCTTTCTTT
-	-	TRBJ1-1	TRBV18	CASSPVQGLNTEAFF	TGTGCCAGCTCACCAGTCCAGGGCCTGAACACTGAAGCTTTCTTT
-	TRBD1	TRBJ1-1	TRBV9	CASSRQGVGENTEAFF	TGTGCCAGCAGCCGACAGGGAGTGGGTGAGAACACTGAAGCTTTCTTT
-	TRBD2	TRBJ2-5	TRBV28	CATDLAGSRETQYF	TGTGCCACAGACTTAGCGGGGAGTAGGGAGACCCAGTACTTC
-	TRBD1	TRBJ1-2	TRBV28	CASSLGTGYGYTF	TGTGCCAGCAGTCTTGGGACAGGTTATGGCTACACCTTC
-	-	TRBJ1-2	TRBV5-4	CASSLDRVDYGYTF	TGTGCCAGCAGCTTGGACAGGGTGGACTATGGCTACACCTTC
-	-	TRBJ1-2	TRBV4-2	CASSQDVAGYTF	TGTGCCAGCAGCCAAGATGTCGCTGGCTACACCTTC
once	TRBD1	TRBJ1-1	TRBV18	CASSPGQGNTEAFF	TGTGCCAGCTCACCTGGACAGGGGAACACTGAAGCTTTCTTT
-	-	TRBJ2-6	TRBV7-3	CASSPGPAGGANVLTF	TGTGCCAGCAGCCCGGGGCCGGCTGGGGGGGCCAACGTCCTGACTTTC
-	TRBD1	TRBJ1-5	TRBV5-1	CASSWDRRGQPQHF	TGCGCCAGCAGCTGGGACAGGAGGGGTCAGCCCCAGCATTTT
-	TRBD1	TRBJ1-5	TRBV5-1	CASSLFPDRGNQPQHF	TGCGCCAGCAGCTTGTTTCCGGACAGGGGCAATCAGCCCCAGCATTTT
-	TRBD1	TRBJ2-5	TRBV5-1	CASSRDRAQETQYF	TGCGCCAGCAGCCGGGACAGGGCACAAGAGACCCAGTACTTC
once	-	TRBJ2-1	TRBV5-1	CASSLGGIQSYNEQFF	TGCGCCAGCAGCTTGGGGGGTATCCAGTCCTACAATGAGCAGTTCTTC
-	-	TRBJ2-5	TRBV5-1	CASSSIGVRETQYF	TGCGCCAGCAGCTCGATCGGGGTGCGGGAGACCCAGTACTTC
-	TRBD1	TRBJ2-7	TRBV27	CASRLRDREIYEQYF	TGTGCCAGCCGACTCCGGGACAGGGAAATCTACGAGCAGTACTTC
-	TRBD2	TRBJ2-3	TRBV6-1	CASSEGGGASDTQYF	TGTGCCAGCAGTGAAGGGGGGGGAGCATCAGATACGCAGTATTTT
-	-	TRBJ2-1	TRBV28	CASSLGLNEQFF	TGTGCCAGCAGTTTGGGCCTCAATGAGCAGTTCTTC
-	-	TRBJ1-1	TRBV7-8	CASSAQVNTEAFF	TGTGCCAGCAGCGCCCAGGTGAACACTGAAGCTTTCTTT
-	-	TRBJ1-2	TRBV7-9	CASSHRTAGERGYTF	TGTGCCAGCAGCCACCGAACCGCAGGGGAAAGGGGCTACACCTTC
-	-	TRBJ1-1	TRBV5-6	CASNRVEAEAFF	TGTGCCAGCAACCGGGTGGAGGCTGAAGCTTTCTTT
-	TRBD1	TRBJ1-2	TRBV2	CASRGRDSYGYTF	TGTGCCAGCAGGGGCCGGGACAGCTATGGCTACACCTTC
-	TRBD2	TRBJ2-7	TRBV5-1	CASSLGWEGRYEQYF	TGCGCCAGCAGCTTGGGGTGGGAGGGGCGGTACGAGCAGTACTTC
once	TRBD1	TRBJ1-2	TRBV19	CASTDRVDYTF	TGTGCCAGTACAGACAGGGTGGACTACACCTTC
-	TRBD2	TRBJ2-3	TRBV7-2	CASSLQTGGASDTQYF	TGTGCCAGCAGCTTACAAACCGGGGGGGCCTCGGATACGCAGTATTTT
-	-	TRBJ1-5	TRBV5-6	CASSRGRGSGQPQHF	TGTGCCAGCAGCCGAGGGAGGGGTTCGGGTCAGCCCCAGCATTTT
once	-	TRBJ2-5	TRBV30	CAWSTSLLGEQYF	TGTGCCTGGAGTACCAGCCTCCTTGGGGAGCAGTACTTC
-	-	TRBJ2-1	TRBV6-5	CASSYNSASYNEQFF	TGTGCCAGCAGTTACAACAGCGCTTCATACAATGAGCAGTTCTTC
-	-	TRBJ1-4	TRBV27	CASSFGGTNEKLFF	TGTGCCAGCAGTTTCGGTGGGACTAATGAAAAACTGTTTTTT
-	TRBD1	TRBJ1-5	TRBV19	CASSMWTGARQPQHF	TGTGCCAGTAGTATGTGGACAGGGGCTCGTCAGCCCCAGCATTTT
-	-	TRBJ2-1	TRBV21-1	CASSKETPGLTTEDNEQFF	TGTGCCAGCAGCAAAGAGACCCCGGGACTTACGACCGAGGACAATGAGCAGTTCTTC